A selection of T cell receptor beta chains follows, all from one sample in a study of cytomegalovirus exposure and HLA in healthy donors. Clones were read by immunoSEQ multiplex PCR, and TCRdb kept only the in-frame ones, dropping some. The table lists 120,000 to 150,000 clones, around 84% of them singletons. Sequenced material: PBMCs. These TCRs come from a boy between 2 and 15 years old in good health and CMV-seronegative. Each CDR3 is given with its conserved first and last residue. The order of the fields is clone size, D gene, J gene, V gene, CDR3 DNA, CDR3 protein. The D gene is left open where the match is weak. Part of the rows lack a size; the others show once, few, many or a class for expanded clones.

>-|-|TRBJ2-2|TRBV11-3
TGTGCCAGCAGCGAGCGAGGTTCCGGGGACGGGGAGCTGTTTTTT
CASSERGSGDGELFF
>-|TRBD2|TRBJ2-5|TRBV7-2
TGTGCCAGCGGCGGGAGGACCCAGTACTTC
CASGGRTQYF
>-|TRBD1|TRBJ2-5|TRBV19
TGTGCCAGTAGTAAGTACAGGGGGCAAGAGACCCAGTACTTC
CASSKYRGQETQYF
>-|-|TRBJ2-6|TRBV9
TGTGCCAGCAGCGTTGAAGGGAGTGGGGCCAACGTCCTGACTTTC
CASSVEGSGANVLTF
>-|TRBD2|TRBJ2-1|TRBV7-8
TGTGCCAGCAGGAATAGCGGGGGGAATAATGAGCAGTTCTTC
CASRNSGGNNEQFF
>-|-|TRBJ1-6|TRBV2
TGTGCCAGCATGGTAGACAGGAATTCACCCCTCCACTTT
CASMVDRNSPLHF
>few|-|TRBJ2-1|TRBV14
TGTGCCAGCAGCCAAATTCTAGCGATCAATGAGCAGTTCTTC
CASSQILAINEQFF
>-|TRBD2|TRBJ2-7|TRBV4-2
TGTGCCAGCAGCCAGGGCGGACTAGCGGGGGGATCCTACGAGCAGTACTTC
CASSQGGLAGGSYEQYF
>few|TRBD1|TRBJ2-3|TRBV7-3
TGTGCCAGCAGGTCGTTAGACAGGGTTATTACAGATACGCAGTATTTT
CASRSLDRVITDTQYF
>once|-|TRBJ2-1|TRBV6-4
TGTGCCAGCAGTGACTCGGGAATAGCGCCTTACAATGAGCAGTTCTTC
CASSDSGIAPYNEQFF
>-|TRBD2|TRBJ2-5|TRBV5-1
TGCGCCAGCAGCTTGGCACTAGCGGGGGGACTACAAGAGACCCAGTACTTC
CASSLALAGGLQETQYF
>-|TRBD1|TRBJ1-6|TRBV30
TGTGCCTGGAGTAGAAAGTTAACGGACAGGGAGGATTCACCCCTCCACTTT
CAWSRKLTDREDSPLHF
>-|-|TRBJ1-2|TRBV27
TGTGCCAGCAGTTCTGGGCGGGACGGCCTCTATGGCTACACCTTC
CASSSGRDGLYGYTF
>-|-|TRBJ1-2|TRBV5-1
TGCGCCAGCAGCTTGCGGGCAGCGGGTCCATATGGCTACACCTTC
CASSLRAAGPYGYTF
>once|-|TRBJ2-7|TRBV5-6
TGTGCCAGCAGCTTGATTAGGGGGTCCTACGAGCAGTACTTC
CASSLIRGSYEQYF
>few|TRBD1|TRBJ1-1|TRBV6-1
TGTGCCAGCAGCGAAACCGGGACAGCCAGATTACTCGGGAACACTGAAGCTTTCTTT
CASSETGTARLLGNTEAFF
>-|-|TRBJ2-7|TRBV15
TGTGCCACCAGCAGAGATACAAGTTACGAGCAGTACTTC
CATSRDTSYEQYF
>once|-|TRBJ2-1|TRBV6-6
TGTGCCAGCAGTTATATACAGGACAATGAGCAGTTCTTC
CASSYIQDNEQFF
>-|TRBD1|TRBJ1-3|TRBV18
TGTGCCAGCTCACCAGGGACAGGGTCTGGAAACACCATATATTTT
CASSPGTGSGNTIYF
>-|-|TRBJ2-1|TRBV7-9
TGTGCCAGCAGCTTGACTTCGAGGCCCTACAATGAGCAGTTCTTC
CASSLTSRPYNEQFF
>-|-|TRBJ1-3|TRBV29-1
TGCAGCGTTGGTTTTCCGGAGTTTTCTGGAAACACCATATATTTT
CSVGFPEFSGNTIYF
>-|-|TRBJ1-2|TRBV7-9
TGTTCCAGCAGCTTAGTCGGCGGAAACAAAGCGGGCTATTATGGCTACACCTTC
CSSSLVGGNKAGYYGYTF
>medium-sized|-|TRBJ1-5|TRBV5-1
TGCGCCAGCACAGGGGCTCAGCCCCAGCATTTT
CASTGAQPQHF
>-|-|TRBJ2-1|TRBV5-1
TGCGCCAGCAGCGGACAGACCGAGAAAAGAGGCAATGAGCAGTTCTTC
CASSGQTEKRGNEQFF
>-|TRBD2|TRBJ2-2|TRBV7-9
TGTGCCAGCAGCACCCGACTAGCGGGAGGGATGGACACCGGGGAGCTGTTTTTT
CASSTRLAGGMDTGELFF
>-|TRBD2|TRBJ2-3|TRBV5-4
TGTGCCAGCAGCTTTACTGGGGGGGCAGATACGCAGTATTTT
CASSFTGGADTQYF
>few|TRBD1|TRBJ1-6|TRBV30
TGTGCCTGGAGTACAGGGGGCTCCTATAATTCACCCCTCCACTTT
CAWSTGGSYNSPLHF
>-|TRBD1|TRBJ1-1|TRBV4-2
TGTGCCAGCAGCCAAGACCCCTACCATGGACAGGGCTCTAACACTGAAGCTTTCTTT
CASSQDPYHGQGSNTEAFF
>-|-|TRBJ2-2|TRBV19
TGTGCCAGTACCCGGAGGACTATGAACACCGGGGAGCTGTTTTTT
CASTRRTMNTGELFF
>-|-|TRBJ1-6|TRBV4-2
TGTGCCAGCAGCCGAGAAACAGGGCCAAATTCACCCCTCCACTTT
CASSRETGPNSPLHF
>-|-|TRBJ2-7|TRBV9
TGTGCCAGCAGCGCGGGGAACGAGCAGTACTTC
CASSAGNEQYF